This T cell receptor beta chain emerged from a study of OX40 agonist ivuxolimab in advanced cancers. The germline V gene encodes CDR1 SGHTA and CDR2 FQGNSA. The length of the CDR3 is 14 residues. The germline V and J ends were trimmed by 2 bases and 3 bases, with 10 bases remaining between them. Sequencing used immunoSEQ multiplex PCR; TCRdb keeps in-frame clones, though not all of them. The sample includes about 150,000 clones, under 95% seen only once; the top ten take about 0.31%. The receptor was derived from an adult with an advanced solid tumor such as melanoma, head and neck, liver or kidney cancer. Specimen: CD4+ or CD8+ T cells sorted from blood, collected in a trial of the OX40 agonist ivuxolimab. The gene calls are TRBV7-2 and TRBJ1-1; D gene unclear. CDR3 residues: CASSLRGLDTEAFF. The CDR3 DNA reads TGTGCCAGCAGCTTAAGAGGGTTGGACACTGAAGCTTTCTTT.